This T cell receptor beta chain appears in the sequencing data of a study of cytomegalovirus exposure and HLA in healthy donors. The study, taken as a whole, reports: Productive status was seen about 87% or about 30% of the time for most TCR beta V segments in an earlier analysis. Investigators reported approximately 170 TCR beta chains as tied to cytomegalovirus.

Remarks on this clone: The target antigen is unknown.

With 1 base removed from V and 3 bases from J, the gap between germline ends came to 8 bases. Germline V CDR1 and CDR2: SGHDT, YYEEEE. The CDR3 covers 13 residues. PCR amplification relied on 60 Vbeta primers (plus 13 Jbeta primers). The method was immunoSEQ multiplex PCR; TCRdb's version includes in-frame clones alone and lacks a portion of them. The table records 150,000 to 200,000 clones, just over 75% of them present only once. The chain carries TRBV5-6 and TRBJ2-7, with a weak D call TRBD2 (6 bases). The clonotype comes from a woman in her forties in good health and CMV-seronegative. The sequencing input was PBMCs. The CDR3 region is CASSLNGGYEQYF. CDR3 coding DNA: TGTGCCAGCAGCTTGAACGGGGGCTACGAGCAGTACTTC.